This T cell receptor (beta chain) was sequenced in a study of CD8 T cells in Susac syndrome. Study-wide background: At the time of blood draw, patients with Susac syndrome were therapy-naive, receiving corticosteroids, or receiving intravenous immunoglobulin alone.

This CDR3 comprises 11 residues. Trimming removed 8 bases at V and 8 bases at J, with 14 bases between. Germline CDR1 reads SQVTM; CDR2 reads ANQGSEA. In the case of this clonotype: Its antigen is undetermined.

General observations from the study: No clonal expansion appeared among CD4+ T cells in Susac patients.

Random hexamers served to reverse transcribe roughly 0.45 to 1 ug RNA. With immunoSEQ multiplex PCR, TCR beta CDR3 was amplified across 54 Vbeta and 13 Jbeta. TCRdb analysed the immunoSEQ multiplex PCR reads with MiXCR anew, one entry per CDR3 protein. The data contain about 190,000 distinct CDR3 sequences, under 97% of them seen just once; the ten biggest clones take up approximately 0.1%. The chain recombines TRBV29-1 with TRBJ2-3; TRBD1 or TRBD2 may be the D gene (5 bases each). The sequenced sample was CD4+ T cells from PBMCs. The origin of this receptor is a human donor with Susac syndrome. The chain's CDR3 is CSSGEGTTQYF. CDR3 DNA sequence: TGCAGCTCAGGAGAGGGGACTACGCAGTATTTT.